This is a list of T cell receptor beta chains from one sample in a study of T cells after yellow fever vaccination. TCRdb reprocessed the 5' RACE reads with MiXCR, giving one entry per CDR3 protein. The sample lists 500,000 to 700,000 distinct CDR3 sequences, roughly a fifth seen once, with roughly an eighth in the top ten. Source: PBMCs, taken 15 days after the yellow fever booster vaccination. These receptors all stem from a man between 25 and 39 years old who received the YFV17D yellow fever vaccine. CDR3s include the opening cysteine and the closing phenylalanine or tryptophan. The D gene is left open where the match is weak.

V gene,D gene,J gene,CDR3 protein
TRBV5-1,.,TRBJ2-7,CASSLPRQPSYEQYF
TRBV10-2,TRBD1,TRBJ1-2,CASIGTGGYGYTF
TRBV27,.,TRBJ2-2,CASTESSTGELFF
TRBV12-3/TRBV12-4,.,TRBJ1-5,CASSPHGPRTQPQHF
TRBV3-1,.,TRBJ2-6,CASSQAWSGANVLTF
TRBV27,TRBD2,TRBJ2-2,CASSLLRLAGGTNTGELFF
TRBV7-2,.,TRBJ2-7,CASSLVSLGEQYF
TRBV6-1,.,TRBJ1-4,CASSDTGLAEKLFF
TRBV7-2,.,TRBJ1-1,CASSLGGRQRTEAFF
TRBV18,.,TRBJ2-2,CASSLLDTNTGELFF
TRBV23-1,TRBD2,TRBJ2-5,CASSQSWTSEETQYF
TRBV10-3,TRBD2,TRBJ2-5,CATKGGLAWGQETQYF
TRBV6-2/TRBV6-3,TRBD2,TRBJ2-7,CASSYAGDSYEQYF
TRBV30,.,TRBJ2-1,CAWSVDPWPFF
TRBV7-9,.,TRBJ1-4,CASSLGGQAEKLFF
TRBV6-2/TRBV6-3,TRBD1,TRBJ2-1,CASSKDRVLVNEQFF
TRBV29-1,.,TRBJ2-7,CSVVGGTGPYEQYF
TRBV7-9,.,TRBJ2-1,CASSLRGSGHGYNEQFF
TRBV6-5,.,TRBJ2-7,CASSYATDAYEQYF
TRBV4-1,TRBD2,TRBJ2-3,CASSQDYVTSATSTDTQYF
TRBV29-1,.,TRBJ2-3,CSVDPSQDTQYF
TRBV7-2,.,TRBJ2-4,CASSLDVAANIQYF
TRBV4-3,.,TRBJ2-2,CASSQDTHVFGELFF
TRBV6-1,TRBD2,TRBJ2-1,CASHGWLAGSEQFF
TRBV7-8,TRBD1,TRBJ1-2,CASSQYRGANYGYTF
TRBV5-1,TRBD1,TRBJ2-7,CASSNNRDRGFYEQYF
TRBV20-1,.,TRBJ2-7,CSASSPSLEQYF
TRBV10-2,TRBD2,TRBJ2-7,CASSESRTSGVYEQYF
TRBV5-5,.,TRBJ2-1,CASSLGSREQFF
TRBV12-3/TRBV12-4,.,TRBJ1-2,CASRRGAVAF
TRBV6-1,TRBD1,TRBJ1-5,CASRTGGGIQPQHF
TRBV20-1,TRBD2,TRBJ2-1,CSARGTSEDNEQFF
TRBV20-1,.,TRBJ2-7,CSARSGGGASEQYF
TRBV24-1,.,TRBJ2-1,CATSSLGQRNEQFF
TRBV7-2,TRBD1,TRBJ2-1,CASRGTGSEQFF
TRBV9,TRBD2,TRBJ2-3,CASSVTSGRRVTQYF
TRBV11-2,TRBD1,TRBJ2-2,CASSLVPGGWTGELFF
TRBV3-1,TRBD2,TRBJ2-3,CASSRSGRTQYF
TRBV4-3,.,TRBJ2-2,CASSERGGELFF
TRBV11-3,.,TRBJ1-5,CASSPKLDQPQHF
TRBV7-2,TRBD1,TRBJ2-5,CASSKTGIQETQYF
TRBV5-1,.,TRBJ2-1,CASSRGGGHNEQFF
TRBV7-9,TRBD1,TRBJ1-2,CASSFDRDRTFYGYTF
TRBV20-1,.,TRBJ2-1,CSAKTGLSSYNEQFF
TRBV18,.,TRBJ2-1,CASSQVGGGNEQFF
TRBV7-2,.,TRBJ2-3,CASSLAMRGDTQYF
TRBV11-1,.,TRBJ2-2,CASKEAANTGELFF
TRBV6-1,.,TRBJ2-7,CASSPLQTGDKYYEQYF
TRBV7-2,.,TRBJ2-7,CASSLDGRTHEQYF
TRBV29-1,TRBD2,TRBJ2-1,CSVGGISYNEQFF
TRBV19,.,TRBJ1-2,CASSISGDGYTF
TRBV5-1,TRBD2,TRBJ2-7,CASSETSMSYEQYF